This TCR beta chain stems from a study of CD8+CD57+ T cells in acquired aplastic anemia. Across the whole study: On average, sorted CD4+ and CD8+ cells gave about 2.9 ug of DNA. Study-wide results and limits: Overlapping CD8+ CDR3 repertoires of patients and controls contained approximately 29 shared sequences.

Using genomic DNA as the template, TCR beta VDJ and CDR3 profiling was carried out. TCRdb reanalysed the reads using MiXCR and keeps one entry per CDR3 protein. The sample contains 120,000 or so distinct CDR3 sequences, 45% to 60% of which appear only once. This clonotype is a singleton in its sample. The antigen is not known. The sequenced patients had an expansion of CD8+CD57+ cells seen by flow cytometry. Trimming removed 12 bases from V and 2 bases from J, with 16 bases in between. Germline loops: CDR1 KGHDR, CDR2 SFDVKD. The CDR3 totals 14 residues. The specimen was sorted CD4+, CD8+, or CD8+CD57+ T cells (not recorded which) from PBMCs. The sequence was obtained from a human donor with aplastic anemia. The rearrangement joins TRBV24-1 to TRBJ2-1; perhaps TRBD2 as D (7 bases). The CDR3 is CASPAGAPYNEQFF. The CDR3 nucleotides are TGTGCCTCTCCGGCGGGGGCCCCCTACAATGAGCAGTTCTTC.